The 32 T cell receptor beta chains in this list originate from one sample, sequenced in a study of blood T cell repertoires in COVID-19. Assay: immunoSEQ multiplex PCR; the TCRdb copy retains only in-frame clones and omits some. The sample lists about 90,000 clones, 90% to 95% occurring once. Sample: peripheral blood. The source is a human donor with active COVID-19. The donor label of this sample is uncertain.

This chain links TRBV28 with TRBJ1-5; perhaps TRBD1 as D (5 bases). Germline lookup yields CDR1 MDHEN and CDR2 SYDVKM. Between the trimmed V and J ends, which lost 8 bases and 4 bases, there was a span of 18 bases. The CDR3 is 15 residues long. The CDR3 DNA reads TGTGCCAGCGCCCCCCCTCAGGGTTGGAATCAGCCCCAGCATTTT. Protein product: CASAPPQGWNQPQHF.

In regard to this clone: The same CDR3 can be traced to other DNA sequences in this sample. This chain links TRBV27 with TRBJ2-6; D unclear. With 5 bases removed from V and 2 bases from J, the gap between germline ends came to 4 bases. This CDR3 is 13 amino acids long. Germline CDR1 MNHEY, CDR2 SMNVEV (reference sequence). In DNA, the CDR3 is TGTGCCAGCAGTCTAGCTGGGGCCAACGTCCTGACTTTC. Translated: CASSLAGANVLTF.

This clone turned up a few times. The chain couples TRBV6-4 to TRBJ2-2; no definite D call. Per germline, CDR1 MRHNA and CDR2 SNTAGT. V lost 2 bases and J 4 bases, leaving 8 bases between the germline ends. The CDR3 is made up of 14 amino acids. In DNA form, the CDR3 reads TGTGCCAGCAGTGACCGCGACATCACCGGGGAGCTGTTTTTT. As protein: CASSDRDITGELFF.

V gene TRBV6-5 combines with J gene TRBJ2-7; no reliable D call. The CDR3 covers 13 residues. Per germline, CDR1 MNHEY and CDR2 SVGAGI. Deletions cut 7 bases from V and 0 bases from J, with 10 bases between. The CDR3 DNA sequence: TGTGCCAGCACCCCCCGGGTCTCCTACGAGCAGTACTTC. Translated, it gives CASTPRVSYEQYF.

The V gene is TRBV7-2, the J gene TRBJ2-3; 12 nucleotides line up with TRBD2. The germline CDR1 and CDR2 sequences are SGHTA and FQGNSA. This CDR3 has 13 amino acids. V was clipped by 10 bases and J by 5 bases; unmatched bases: 4. The CDR3 nucleotides are TGTGCCACTAGCGGGGGGGCCGGAGATACGCAGTATTTT. It codes for CATSGGAGDTQYF.

This chain uses TRBV4-2 with TRBJ2-7; TRBD1 agrees at 10 bases. CDR3 size: 16 residues. Unmatched junction bases numbered 2, after V lost 0 bases and J lost 0 bases. CDR1 LGHNA and CDR2 YNFKEQ come from the germline V gene. CDR3 amino acids: CASSQDWDRGSYEQYF. The CDR3 DNA is TGTGCCAGCAGCCAAGATTGGGACAGGGGCTCCTACGAGCAGTACTTC.

This chain links TRBV7-8 with TRBJ2-7; 13 nucleotides line up with TRBD2. The V gene end was trimmed by 4 bases and the J gene end by 0 bases; junction bases not matched to a gene: 6. This CDR3 spans 17 amino acids. Germline V gene lookup returns CDR1 SGHVS and CDR2 FQNEAQ. Written as DNA, the CDR3 is TGTGCCAGCAGCTGGACTAGCGGGGGATCAAGCTCCTACGAGCAGTACTTC. Protein product: CASSWTSGGSSSYEQYF. Together with reference TRBV7-8 and TRBJ2-7, the CDR3 gives the full variable domain: GAGVSQSPRYKVAKRGQDVALRCDPISGHVSLFWYQQALGQGPEFLTYFQNEAQLDKSGLPSDRFFAERPEGSVSTLKIQRTQQEDSAVYLCASSWTSGGSSSYEQYFGPGTRLTVT.

J is TRBJ2-7 and V is TRBV28, with D hard to call. This CDR3 comprises 12 residues. Looked up from germline, CDR1 is MDHEN and CDR2 is SYDVKM. V shed 8 bases and J shed 0 bases, with 8 bases lying between them. The CDR3 protein is CASQSISYEQYF. CDR3 sequence (DNA): TGTGCCAGCCAAAGCATCTCCTACGAGCAGTACTTC.

This sequence joins TRBV19 and TRBJ2-7, with D possibly being TRBD1 (6 bases). The CDR3 is 14 amino acids. From germline, CDR1 is LNHDA and CDR2 SQIVND (reference sequence). The V end was cut by 3 bases, the J end by 2 bases, with 11 bases between. CDR3 sequence: CASSIRDTTYEQYF. In DNA form, the CDR3 reads TGTGCCAGTAGTATCCGGGACACTACCTACGAGCAGTACTTC.

The CDR3 reads CASSVGTGEMVTQYF. CDR3 nucleotides: TGTGCCAGCAGCGTAGGGACAGGGGAGATGGTGACCCAGTACTTC. The chain has TRBV9 and TRBJ2-5; 9 positions agree with TRBD1. The CDR3 length is 15 residues. J was trimmed by 7 bases and V by 0 bases; bases with no gene match: 7. CDR1 and CDR2 (germline): SGDLS, YYNGEE.

The rearrangement links TRBV7-2 to TRBJ1-5, with TRBD1 matching 8 bases. The junction had 5 bases not matched to a gene; V was cut back by 4 bases and J by 6 bases. This CDR3 contains 14 residues. From germline, CDR1 is SGHTA and CDR2 FQGNSA. The CDR3, as DNA: TGTGCCAGCAGCTCAGGGGGCGGTAGTCAGCCCCAGCATTTT. This sequence encodes CASSSGGGSQPQHF. Supplemented by reference TRBV7-2 and TRBJ1-5, the full variable domain reads GAGVSQSPSNKVTEKGKDVELRCDPISGHTALYWYRQSLGQGLEFLIYFQGNSAPDKSGLPSDRFSAERTGGSVSTLTIQRTQQEDSAVYLCASSSGGGSQPQHFGDGTRLSIL.

CDR3: CASSQGDGELFF. CDR3 bases: TGTGCCAGCAGCCAAGGAGACGGGGAGCTGTTTTTT. J is TRBJ2-2 and V is TRBV14, with D hard to call. Germline V CDR1 and CDR2: SGHDN, FVKESK. The V end was cut by 1 base, the J end by 7 bases, with 4 bases between. The CDR3 sequence is 12 residues long.

The chain couples TRBV18 to TRBJ2-6, with no clear D. This CDR3 has 14 amino acids. Deletions cut 3 bases from V and 3 bases from J, with 6 bases between. Germline V gene lookup returns CDR1 KGHSH and CDR2 LQKENI. CDR3 region: CASSPSHGANVLTF. Here the CDR3 DNA reads TGTGCCAGCTCACCTAGCCATGGGGCCAACGTCCTGACTTTC.

The chain has TRBV10-2 and TRBJ1-3, with unresolved D. With 7 bases removed from V and 3 bases from J, the gap between germline ends came to 13 bases. The CDR3 is made up of 14 amino acids. Looked up from germline, CDR1 is WSHSY and CDR2 is SAAADI. CDR3 in amino acids: CASKPIGSGNTIYF. Written as DNA, the CDR3 is TGCGCCAGCAAGCCGATAGGGAGTGGAAACACCATATATTTT.

The genes are TRBV6-5 and TRBJ2-3; 15 bases match TRBD2. V lost 8 bases, J lost 5 bases, and 5 bases stayed unmatched. The CDR3 totals 15 residues. Germline CDR1 is MNHEY and CDR2 is SVGAGI. The CDR3 region is CASGLAGGQGDTQYF. Here the CDR3 DNA reads TGTGCCAGCGGACTAGCGGGGGGGCAGGGAGATACGCAGTATTTT.

The V call is TRBV7-8, the J call TRBJ2-7, with 8 bases aligning to TRBD2. The ends lost 1 base at V and 2 bases at J; junction bases unmatched: 4. In germline, CDR1 is SGHVS, CDR2 FQNEAQ. The CDR3 spans 15 residues. The CDR3 DNA reads as TGTGCCAGCAGCTTAGGTCGGGGGGGACCCTACGAGCAGTACTTC. This encodes CASSLGRGGPYEQYF.

This clone is a singleton in its sample. The chain employs TRBV5-4 and TRBJ2-1; D perhaps matches TRBD2 (6 bases). V lost 6 bases and J lost 2, with 15 bases in between. This CDR3 contains 15 residues. CDR1 and CDR2 (germline): SGHNT, YYREEE (reference sequence). The CDR3, as DNA: TGTGCCAGCACTCCAAGGGGCGGGGCCTACAATGAGCAGTTCTTC. Amino acid sequence: CASTPRGGAYNEQFF.

The gene calls are TRBV28 and TRBJ1-2; 8 positions agree with TRBD1. Trimming cost V 5 bases and J 3 bases; bases outside gene matches: 8. This CDR3 region has 15 residues. Germline V gene sequence: CDR1 MDHEN, CDR2 SYDVKM. The CDR3 DNA sequence: TGTGCCAGCAGTCCGACAGGGGATCTTGACTATGGCTACACCTTC. Its protein product is CASSPTGDLDYGYTF.

V and J are TRBV5-6 and TRBJ1-1, with D perhaps TRBD1 (5 bases). The CDR3 loop spans 16 amino acids. CDR1 and CDR2 from the germline V gene are SGHDT and YYEEEE. V shed 6 bases and J shed 2 bases, with 20 bases lying between them. Here the CDR3 DNA reads TGTGCCAGCACCTCGACCACGGCAGGGCTAAACACTGAAGCTTTCTTT. This sequence encodes CASTSTTAGLNTEAFF.

The V and J genes are TRBV11-3 and TRBJ1-2; tentative D call: TRBD1 (6 bases). The CDR3 has 13 amino acids. Trimming removed 4 bases at V and 4 bases at J, with 10 bases between. CDR1 SGHNT and CDR2 YENEEA come from the germline V gene. DNA for the CDR3: TGTGCCAGCAGCTCCAGGGGAACCTATGGCTACACCTTC. This translates into CASSSRGTYGYTF.

In its sample, this clone was seen a few times. V usage is TRBV5-1 and J usage is TRBJ1-2; a weak D match, TRBD1 (6 bases). Trimming stripped 4 bases from V and 7 bases from J, with 14 bases between. The CDR3 sequence is 13 residues long. The germline V gene has CDR1 SGHRS and CDR2 YFSETQ. CDR3 sequence: CASSLGGSGGYTF. The CDR3 nucleotides are TGCGCCAGCAGCCTAGGGGGATCGGGTGGCTACACCTTC.

The CDR3 nucleotides read TGTGCCAGCAGCCGGGATAGCGGGGGACCCGTCCCGTATTTT. It encodes CASSRDSGGPVPYF. The chain links TRBV6-5 to TRBJ2-3, with TRBD2 matching over 9 bases. The CDR3 consists of 14 residues. Germline loops: CDR1 MNHEY, CDR2 SVGAGI. J was trimmed by 14 bases and V by 6 bases; bases with no gene match: 15.

This chain joins TRBV27 and TRBJ2-3; 9 bases align to TRBD2. The CDR3 sequence is 14 residues long. Germline lookup yields CDR1 MNHEY and CDR2 SMNVEV (reference sequence). V lost 6 bases to trimming and J lost 2 bases; unmatched junction nucleotides: 3. CDR3 DNA sequence: TGTGCCAGCAGGGTAGCGGGGGACACAGATACGCAGTATTTT. This gives the protein CASRVAGDTDTQYF.

This clone was detected only a few times. This rearrangement joins TRBV11-3 to TRBJ2-7, with 10 bases fitting TRBD1. Trimming took 5 bases from V and 9 from J; bases not matched to a gene: 13. Looked up from germline, CDR1 is SGHNT and CDR2 is YENEEA. The CDR3 extends over 15 amino acids. The CDR3 sequence: CASSVGQGVTTVQYF. CDR3 sequence (DNA): TGTGCCAGCAGCGTAGGACAGGGGGTTACTACGGTGCAGTACTTC.

The chain joins TRBV6-5 to TRBJ1-6; D unresolved. Trimming removed 6 bases at V and 8 bases at J, with 11 bases between. The CDR3 sequence is 13 residues long. Germline V gives CDR1 MNHEY, CDR2 SVGAGI. CDR3 DNA sequence: TGTGCCAGCAGAAGTCTACGGGATTCACCCCTCCACTTT. Its protein is CASRSLRDSPLHF.

The V gene is TRBV6-5, the J gene TRBJ1-5, with 8 bases that match TRBD1. The V segment lost 5 bases and the J segment 6 bases; nucleotides outside the gene matches: 9. This CDR3 contains 15 residues. The germline gives CDR1 MNHEY, CDR2 SVGAGI. The CDR3 DNA sequence: TGTGCCAGCAGTACGGACAGGGTCATGTCTCAGCCCCAGCATTTT. Its protein is CASSTDRVMSQPQHF.

The chain has TRBV19 and TRBJ2-2; tentative D call: TRBD1 (5 bases). CDR1 is LNHDA, CDR2 SQIVND, per germline (reference sequence). Trimming removed 2 bases at V and 0 bases at J, with 10 bases between. The CDR3 totals 16 residues. This chain's CDR3 is CASSIRGSANTGELFF. Written as DNA, the CDR3 is TGTGCCAGTAGTATAAGGGGATCCGCGAACACCGGGGAGCTGTTTTTT. Supplemented by reference TRBV19 and TRBJ2-2, the full variable domain reads DGGITQSPKYLFRKEGQNVTLSCEQNLNHDAMYWYRQDPGQGLRLIYYSQIVNDFQKGDIAEGYSVSREKKESFPLTVTSAQKNPTAFYLCASSIRGSANTGELFFGEGSRLTVL.

DNA of the CDR3: TGTGCCAGCAGCTTTTTGAGTCAGCCCCAGCATTTT. Amino acids: CASSFLSQPQHF. The gene calls are TRBV13 and TRBJ1-5, with D uncertain. Trimming removed 3 bases from V and 6 bases from J, with 6 bases in between. CDR3 length equals 12 residues. From germline, CDR1 is PRHDT and CDR2 FYEKMQ (reference sequence).

V gene TRBV4-1 combines with J gene TRBJ1-2, with D perhaps TRBD1 (5 bases). The CDR3 is made up of 15 amino acids. Germline CDR1 reads MGHRA; CDR2 reads YSYEKL. Trimming pared 0 bases from V and 2 bases from J, leaving 10 bases between. Here the CDR3 reads CASSQEPGLNYGYTF. The DNA of the CDR3 is TGCGCCAGCAGCCAAGAGCCAGGGTTGAACTATGGCTACACCTTC.

CDR3 sequence: CASSLGGPQNEQFF. CDR3 coding DNA: TGTGCCAGCAGCTTGGGGGGGCCCCAGAATGAGCAGTTCTTC. This chain joins TRBV5-4 and TRBJ2-1, with a weak D call TRBD1 (6 bases). The CDR3 is 14 amino acids. With 0 bases removed from V and 7 bases from J, the gap between germline ends came to 11 bases. Germline V gene data show CDR1 as SGHNT and CDR2 as YYREEE (reference sequence).

The chain combines TRBV4-3 with TRBJ2-5; 8 positions agree with TRBD2. After removal of 0 bases from V and 5 bases from J, the junction contained 11 bases not matched to a gene. Germline loops: CDR1 LGHNA, CDR2 YSLEER. The CDR3 length is 17 residues. CDR3 nucleotide sequence: TGCGCCAGCAGCCAAGATTTGACGGGGGGGGCCCCTGAGACCCAGTACTTC. Residues: CASSQDLTGGAPETQYF.

V is TRBV5-5 and J is TRBJ2-7; tentatively, D is TRBD1 (6 bases). From germline, CDR1 is SGHKS and CDR2 YYEKEE (reference sequence). The CDR3 has 13 amino acids. Trimming pared 2 bases from V and 5 bases from J, leaving 11 bases between. Here the CDR3 reads CASSFQGPDEQYF. The CDR3 coding sequence is TGTGCCAGCAGCTTCCAGGGGCCCGACGAGCAGTACTTC.